This T cell receptor (beta chain) emerged from a study of beta chain features in type 1 diabetes. Study results and limitations: In all four CD4+ subsets, TCRB CDR3 length was significantly, moderately reduced in type 1 diabetes. A possible short-template PCR bias applies equally to patients and controls.

Only one heparinised blood draw was taken per donor, and its volume averaged around 110 mL. The authors obtained over 95% purity in all sorted populations. Germline V gives CDR1 SGHNT, CDR2 YYREEE (reference sequence). Trimming removed 4 bases at V and 6 bases at J, with 11 bases between. This CDR3 contains 12 residues. As for this clone: Its target is unknown.

Reverse transcribing all isolated RNA meant expressed TCRB transcripts were sequenced. Profiled with immunoSEQ multiplex PCR; TCRdb holds only in-frame clones, not every one. The sample holds 400,000 or so clones, around an eighth seen once. Sequenced material: naive CD4+ T cells from blood. J is TRBJ2-7 and V is TRBV5-4; a possible D gene is TRBD2 (6 bases). The clonotype comes from a young woman with type 1 diabetes. The chain's CDR3 is CASSTPGGEQYF. CDR3 DNA sequence: TGTGCCAGCAGCACCCCCGGGGGCGAGCAGTACTTC.